A selection of T cell receptor beta chains follows, all from one sample in a study of cytomegalovirus exposure and HLA in healthy donors. Using immunoSEQ multiplex PCR, the repertoire was profiled, and TCRdb retains in-frame clones only, with some absent. The repertoire holds around 94,000 clones, about 72% seen once, with 15% to 20% in the top ten. The sequenced material came from PBMCs. These TCRs come from a woman aged 60-75 years in good health and CMV-seropositive. The CDR3 runs from the conserved cysteine through the conserved F or W. D genes are given only for firm matches. Rows give clone size only sometimes, using once, few, many, or a class for an expanded clone.

D gene: -; clone size: -; V gene: TRBV5-4; J gene: TRBJ1-1; CDR3 protein: CASSSNRALRSTGAFF; CDR3 DNA: TGTGCCAGCAGCTCTAACAGGGCGCTACGTTCGACCGGTGCTTTCTTT
D gene: -; clone size: -; V gene: TRBV6-6; J gene: TRBJ1-5; CDR3 protein: CASSYSPGDQPQHF; CDR3 DNA: TGTGCCAGCAGTTACTCCCCGGGGGATCAGCCCCAGCATTTT
D gene: -; clone size: -; V gene: TRBV29-1; J gene: TRBJ2-1; CDR3 protein: CSAPPAAYSYNEQFF; CDR3 DNA: TGCAGCGCCCCTCCGGCGGCTTATTCCTACAATGAGCAGTTCTTC
D gene: TRBD2; clone size: -; V gene: TRBV6-1; J gene: TRBJ2-1; CDR3 protein: CASSPTRGVANEQFF; CDR3 DNA: TGTGCCAGCAGCCCTACACGGGGGGTTGCCAATGAGCAGTTCTTC
D gene: TRBD2; clone size: once; V gene: TRBV27; J gene: TRBJ2-7; CDR3 protein: CASSFSSGTSGSYEQYF; CDR3 DNA: TGTGCCAGCAGTTTCTCTAGCGGGACTAGCGGGTCCTACGAGCAGTACTTC
D gene: -; clone size: few; V gene: TRBV19; J gene: TRBJ1-1; CDR3 protein: CASSPIGSNTEAFF; CDR3 DNA: TGTGCCAGTAGTCCCATTGGGAGTAACACTGAAGCTTTCTTT
D gene: TRBD2; clone size: -; V gene: TRBV18; J gene: TRBJ2-7; CDR3 protein: CASSPGTSYEQYF; CDR3 DNA: TGTGCCAGCTCACCGGGGACTAGCTACGAGCAGTACTTC
D gene: -; clone size: -; V gene: TRBV4-2; J gene: TRBJ1-1; CDR3 protein: CASSQTGNTEAFF; CDR3 DNA: TGTGCCAGCAGTCAGACAGGGAACACTGAAGCTTTCTTT
D gene: TRBD2; clone size: -; V gene: TRBV5-6; J gene: TRBJ2-3; CDR3 protein: CASNQRLASTDTQYF; CDR3 DNA: TGTGCCAGCAACCAGAGACTAGCTAGCACAGATACGCAGTATTTT
D gene: TRBD1; clone size: few; V gene: TRBV6-5; J gene: TRBJ1-1; CDR3 protein: CASSYGTGLDTEAFF; CDR3 DNA: TGTGCCAGCAGTTACGGGACAGGCCTAGACACTGAAGCTTTCTTT
D gene: -; clone size: -; V gene: TRBV9; J gene: TRBJ2-3; CDR3 protein: CASSVALNTDTQYF; CDR3 DNA: TGTGCCAGCAGCGTAGCCTTAAACACAGATACGCAGTATTTT
D gene: -; clone size: few; V gene: TRBV11-3; J gene: TRBJ2-7; CDR3 protein: CASSSDRSYEQYF; CDR3 DNA: TGTGCCAGCAGCTCGGACAGATCCTACGAGCAGTACTTC
D gene: TRBD1; clone size: -; V gene: TRBV14; J gene: TRBJ2-7; CDR3 protein: CASSFDRVSEQYF; CDR3 DNA: TGTGCCAGCAGCTTCGACAGGGTCAGCGAGCAGTACTTC
D gene: -; clone size: -; V gene: TRBV9; J gene: TRBJ2-1; CDR3 protein: CASSVGGGSSYNEQFF; CDR3 DNA: TGTGCCAGCAGCGTGGGGGGCGGGAGCTCCTACAATGAGCAGTTCTTC
D gene: TRBD1; clone size: -; V gene: TRBV6-1; J gene: TRBJ2-7; CDR3 protein: CASSGRRDSYEQYF; CDR3 DNA: TGTGCCAGCAGTGGGCGACGGGACAGCTACGAGCAGTACTTC
D gene: -; clone size: -; V gene: TRBV6-6; J gene: TRBJ1-1; CDR3 protein: CASSHDMNTEAFF; CDR3 DNA: TGTGCCAGCAGCCATGACATGAACACTGAAGCTTTCTTT
D gene: -; clone size: -; V gene: TRBV5-6; J gene: TRBJ1-3; CDR3 protein: CASDYRNTYSGNTIYF; CDR3 DNA: TGTGCCAGCGACTACCGTAACACGTACTCTGGAAACACCATATATTTT
D gene: -; clone size: -; V gene: TRBV4-1; J gene: TRBJ1-2; CDR3 protein: CASSQRTGDYGYTF; CDR3 DNA: TGCGCCAGCAGCCAACGTACCGGGGACTATGGCTACACCTTC
D gene: -; clone size: -; V gene: TRBV7-9; J gene: TRBJ2-3; CDR3 protein: CASSLAPSVTQYF; CDR3 DNA: TGTGCCAGCAGCTTAGCCCCGAGTGTTACGCAGTATTTT
D gene: TRBD2; clone size: -; V gene: TRBV11-2; J gene: TRBJ2-1; CDR3 protein: CASSSQLAGVEQFF; CDR3 DNA: TGTGCCAGCAGCTCTCAACTAGCGGGAGTTGAGCAGTTCTTC
D gene: -; clone size: many; V gene: TRBV11-2; J gene: TRBJ2-7; CDR3 protein: CASRQRRFRAPSYEQYF; CDR3 DNA: TGTGCCAGCAGGCAGAGAAGGTTCCGAGCGCCCTCCTACGAGCAGTACTTC
D gene: -; clone size: few; V gene: TRBV4-1; J gene: TRBJ1-2; CDR3 protein: CASSPRTGSYTF; CDR3 DNA: TGCGCCAGCAGCCCCCGGACGGGGAGCTACACCTTC
D gene: TRBD1; clone size: -; V gene: TRBV7-9; J gene: TRBJ2-3; CDR3 protein: CASSLASGQGAQDTQYF; CDR3 DNA: TGTGCCAGCAGCTTAGCGTCGGGACAGGGGGCACAAGATACGCAGTATTTT
D gene: TRBD1; clone size: -; V gene: TRBV25-1; J gene: TRBJ1-2; CDR3 protein: CASSEQGARGYTF; CDR3 DNA: TGTGCCAGCAGTGAACAGGGGGCGCGGGGCTACACCTTC
D gene: TRBD2; clone size: -; V gene: TRBV19; J gene: TRBJ2-1; CDR3 protein: CATQRENKNEQFF; CDR3 DNA: TGTGCCACCCAGCGGGAGAACAAGAATGAGCAGTTCTTC
D gene: TRBD1; clone size: few; V gene: TRBV5-6; J gene: TRBJ1-2; CDR3 protein: CASSSGQPLDYGYTF; CDR3 DNA: TGTGCCAGCAGCTCGGGACAGCCCCTGGACTATGGCTACACCTTC
D gene: -; clone size: -; V gene: TRBV6-1; J gene: TRBJ1-1; CDR3 protein: CASSESVNTEAFF; CDR3 DNA: TGTGCCAGCAGTGAATCGGTAAACACTGAAGCTTTCTTT
D gene: -; clone size: -; V gene: TRBV5-3; J gene: TRBJ2-7; CDR3 protein: CARSFWGFPTYEQYF; CDR3 DNA: TGTGCCAGAAGCTTTTGGGGCTTCCCAACCTACGAGCAGTACTTC
D gene: -; clone size: -; V gene: TRBV5-1; J gene: TRBJ2-6; CDR3 protein: CASSLATSGANVLTF; CDR3 DNA: TGCGCCAGCAGCTTGGCCACATCTGGGGCCAACGTCCTGACTTTC
D gene: TRBD2; clone size: -; V gene: TRBV9; J gene: TRBJ2-7; CDR3 protein: CASSESSGRAGDEQYF; CDR3 DNA: TGTGCCAGCAGCGAATCTAGCGGGAGGGCCGGGGACGAGCAGTACTTC
D gene: TRBD1; clone size: few; V gene: TRBV7-9; J gene: TRBJ1-4; CDR3 protein: CASSPWDSNEKLFF; CDR3 DNA: TGTGCCAGCAGCCCATGGGACAGTAACGAAAAACTGTTTTTT
D gene: TRBD1; clone size: -; V gene: TRBV7-3; J gene: TRBJ2-5; CDR3 protein: CASSLGTGDFKTQYF; CDR3 DNA: TGTGCCAGCAGCTTAGGTACAGGGGATTTCAAGACCCAGTACTTC
D gene: -; clone size: -; V gene: TRBV30; J gene: TRBJ1-1; CDR3 protein: CAWSVTGMNTEAFF; CDR3 DNA: TGTGCCTGGAGTGTGACGGGAATGAACACTGAAGCTTTCTTT
D gene: -; clone size: -; V gene: TRBV30; J gene: TRBJ2-5; CDR3 protein: CAWSVGTEGETQYF; CDR3 DNA: TGTGCCTGGAGTGTCGGAACGGAGGGGGAGACCCAGTACTTC
D gene: TRBD1; clone size: -; V gene: TRBV4-2; J gene: TRBJ1-5; CDR3 protein: CASSQGRDSYSNQPQHF; CDR3 DNA: TGTGCCAGCAGCCAAGGCAGGGACAGCTATAGCAATCAGCCCCAGCATTTT
D gene: -; clone size: once; V gene: TRBV15; J gene: TRBJ1-5; CDR3 protein: CATSHGGSNQPQHF; CDR3 DNA: TGTGCCACCAGCCACGGGGGGAGCAATCAGCCCCAGCATTTT
D gene: -; clone size: few; V gene: TRBV5-1; J gene: TRBJ1-1; CDR3 protein: CASSLQRTTEAFF; CDR3 DNA: TGTGCCAGCAGCTTGCAGCGGACCACTGAAGCTTTCTTT
D gene: -; clone size: few; V gene: TRBV5-1; J gene: TRBJ2-2; CDR3 protein: CASSHNNQGNTGELFF; CDR3 DNA: TGCGCCAGCAGCCACAACAACCAGGGGAACACCGGGGAGCTGTTTTTT
D gene: -; clone size: few; V gene: TRBV27; J gene: TRBJ1-1; CDR3 protein: CASIQGIGLNTEAFF; CDR3 DNA: TGTGCCAGCATCCAGGGGATAGGGTTGAACACTGAAGCTTTCTTT
D gene: -; clone size: -; V gene: TRBV30; J gene: TRBJ1-3; CDR3 protein: CACPGHNSGNTIYF; CDR3 DNA: TGTGCCTGCCCGGGACATAACTCTGGAAACACCATATATTTT
D gene: TRBD2; clone size: -; V gene: TRBV9; J gene: TRBJ2-3; CDR3 protein: CASSVEVGGPDTQYF; CDR3 DNA: TGTGCCAGCAGCGTAGAGGTGGGAGGGCCAGATACGCAGTATTTT
D gene: TRBD1; clone size: -; V gene: TRBV19; J gene: TRBJ2-4; CDR3 protein: CASSIDPGTGGSKNIQYF; CDR3 DNA: TGTGCCAGTAGTATAGATCCCGGGACAGGGGGTTCCAAAAACATTCAGTACTTC
D gene: TRBD2; clone size: -; V gene: TRBV4-2; J gene: TRBJ2-1; CDR3 protein: CASSFLTSGRAEQFF; CDR3 DNA: TGTGCCAGCAGCTTCTTGACTAGCGGGAGGGCTGAGCAGTTCTTC
D gene: -; clone size: -; V gene: TRBV7-9; J gene: TRBJ2-7; CDR3 protein: CASSQSGGGGYEQYF; CDR3 DNA: TGTGCCAGCAGCCAAAGTGGAGGAGGGGGCTACGAGCAGTACTTC
D gene: TRBD1; clone size: -; V gene: TRBV5-1; J gene: TRBJ1-3; CDR3 protein: CASSLGRRDRGDTIYF; CDR3 DNA: TGCGCCAGCAGCTTGGGGCGGCGGGACAGGGGTGACACCATATATTTT
D gene: -; clone size: -; V gene: TRBV5-5; J gene: TRBJ1-2; CDR3 protein: CASSSTVNYGYTF; CDR3 DNA: TGTGCCAGCAGCTCGACAGTCAACTATGGCTACACCTTC
D gene: TRBD1; clone size: few; V gene: TRBV27; J gene: TRBJ2-7; CDR3 protein: CASSPRQGSDEQYF; CDR3 DNA: TGTGCCAGCAGTCCGAGACAGGGAAGTGACGAGCAGTACTTC